The present T cell receptor (beta chain) was sequenced within a study of control samples from healthy donors and cancer patients. Here immunoSEQ multiplex PCR was the method, and the copy in TCRdb shows in-frame clones only, minus some. The profile covers more than 100,000 clones, with around 88% appearing a single time and 3.4% taken by the ten largest. This CDR3 comprises 15 residues. The V and J ends lost 0 bases and 4 bases respectively, with 13 bases between them. In germline, CDR1 is SGHDT, CDR2 YYEEEE. This clonotype originated in a middle-aged man in good health. This chain uses TRBV5-6 with TRBJ1-2; D unresolved. The sequenced sample consisted of blood. The CDR3 region has the DNA TGTGCCAGCAGCTTGGTATCAGGCGCCATCTATGGCTACACCTTC. This sequence encodes CASSLVSGAIYGYTF.